This record concerns one T cell receptor (beta chain) sequence. Its target is unknown. The sample is drawn from a study of vaccination and CD4 T cells after COVID-19. With the Oncomine TCR Beta short-read assay, DNA from cultured CD4+ T cells was sequenced. In TCRdb, the PCR reads were re-called with MiXCR into one record per CDR3 protein. The table shows about 10,000 distinct CDR3 sequences, with less than 75% occurring only once. Treatment noted: roughly ten-day PBMC culture with coronavirus spike peptide pools or control peptides (ViraFEST assay). The junction had 3 bases not matched to a gene; V was cut back by 3 bases and J by 1 base. This CDR3 contains 15 residues. The germline V gene encodes CDR1 KGHSH and CDR2 LQKENI.

Here the sequenced sample was CD4+ T cells from blood, cultured in vitro, taken before SARS-CoV-2 vaccination. This receptor was taken from a human donor who had recovered from COVID-19. The rearrangement joins TRBV18 to TRBJ2-5; 9 positions match TRBD1. CDR3 DNA: TGTGCCAGCTCACCCGGGACAGGGCGCCAAGAGACCCAGTACTTC. It encodes CASSPGTGRQETQYF.